The T cell receptor (beta chain) described here comes from a study of blood T cell repertoires in COVID-19. Study overall: Both acute and convalescent COVID-19 samples were obtained from the United States, Italy and Spain. T cells, B-cell-depleted T cells, or PBMCs provided the cDNA or gDNA that served as material.

This CDR3 has 13 residues. Trimming stripped 5 bases from V and 5 bases from J, with 12 bases between. CDR1 LNHDA and CDR2 SQIVND come from the germline V gene (reference sequence). Concerning this clone itself: This sample includes further DNA sequences coding for the same CDR3.

In the authors' workflow: Amplification from reference gene primers served as the basis for estimated nucleated cell counts. Produced via immunoSEQ multiplex PCR; TCRdb's table is partial and in-frame only. V, J and clone size are those of that table, while D and trimming were read from the DNA. The sample yields about 200,000 clones, 86% seen once. Sequenced material: peripheral blood. This clonotype was obtained from a man aged 25-45 years who had recovered from COVID-19. The J gene is TRBJ1-1, the V gene TRBV19, with D possibly matching TRBD1 (6 bases). The DNA for the CDR3 is TGTGCCAGTAGTTCAGGGGTAAATACTGAAGCTTTCTTT. This codes for CASSSGVNTEAFF.